What follows are 13 T cell receptor beta chains derived from one specimen sequenced in a study of shared clonotypes between healthy human individuals. The assay was immunoSEQ multiplex PCR, and TCRdb's table has in-frame clones only and misses some. The table has fewer than 800,000 clones, about 92% seen once. Terminally differentiated effector memory CD45RA+ cells were left out of the naive CD8 fraction, which was CD45RO-negative and positively selected for CCR7. Sequenced input: naive CD8+ T cells sorted from blood. The receptor set was obtained from a young man in good health.

This chain connects TRBV5-1 to TRBJ2-2, with D possibly matching TRBD1 (5 bases). V was trimmed by 2 bases and J by 6 bases, leaving 11 bases between them. Germline V gives CDR1 SGHRS, CDR2 YFSETQ. The CDR3 sequence is 14 residues long. The CDR3 region is CASSFPQGAGELFF. In nucleotides, the CDR3 is TGCGCCAGCAGCTTCCCTCAGGGTGCCGGGGAGCTGTTTTTT.

This clone was picked up one time. The chain is built from TRBV28 and TRBJ2-3, with no clear D. The V gene's germline CDR1 is MDHEN and CDR2 SYDVKM. This CDR3 region has 13 residues. The V and J ends lost 6 bases and 5 bases respectively, with 12 bases between them. CDR3 residues: CASSSRNVDTQYF. The CDR3 DNA reads TGTGCCAGCAGCTCTCGGAACGTAGATACGCAGTATTTT.

To note about this clone: One end of the junction is discordant with germline, which a read error may explain. The rearrangement joins TRBV7-7 to TRBJ1-1, with D possibly TRBD1 on 5 matching bases. This CDR3 spans 16 amino acids. Germline CDR1 SSHAT, CDR2 FNYEAQ (reference sequence). The CDR3 region is CASSLQGVGVNTEAFF. In nucleotides, the CDR3 is TGTGCTAGCAGCTTGCAGGGTGTGGGGGTGAACACTGAAGCTTTCTTT.

The chain employs TRBV28 and TRBJ1-2; D perhaps matches TRBD1 (5 bases). V was cut by 1 base and J by 7 bases, with 16 bases left in between. The V gene's germline CDR1 is MDHEN and CDR2 SYDVKM. This CDR3 is built from 15 residues. Written as DNA, the CDR3 is TGTGCCAGCAGTTTATCAGCGGCAGGGTTCGGTGGCTACACCTTC. It yields the protein CASSLSAAGFGGYTF.

The chain has TRBV5-4 and TRBJ2-7; a weak D match, TRBD1 (5 bases). The V gene's germline CDR1 is SGHNT and CDR2 YYREEE (reference sequence). V was shortened by 2 bases and J by 7 bases, with 13 bases between the two germline ends. The CDR3 loop spans 13 amino acids. The CDR3 DNA is TGTGCCAGCAGCTTACAGGCATCTACGGAGCAGTACTTC. Protein: CASSLQASTEQYF.

For this clone: The sample has other DNA sequences that encode this CDR3 too. The chain carries TRBV6-5 and TRBJ1-1; D ambiguous. The CDR3 is made up of 13 amino acids. Germline V gene sequence: CDR1 MNHEY, CDR2 SVGAGI. Trimming removed 3 bases at V and 0 bases at J, with 5 bases between. CDR3 sequence (DNA): TGTGCCAGCAGTTATTCCGTGAACACTGAAGCTTTCTTT. The encoded protein is CASSYSVNTEAFF.

The rearrangement links TRBV4-3 to TRBJ2-1; D gene ambiguous. This CDR3 spans 17 amino acids. Trimming took 0 bases from V and 2 from J, leaving 14 bases between them. Germline CDR1 LGHNA, CDR2 YSLEER. Here the CDR3 reads CASSQDRTRPTYNEQFF. As DNA, the CDR3 is TGCGCCAGCAGCCAAGATAGAACGAGGCCCACCTACAATGAGCAGTTCTTC.

This sequence joins TRBV28 and TRBJ2-7; tentatively, D is TRBD1 (5 bases). The CDR3 spans 13 residues. The V end was cut by 10 bases, the J end by 3 bases, with 16 bases between. From germline, CDR1 is MDHEN and CDR2 SYDVKM. CDR3 residues: CATSVWGGYEQYF. The CDR3 region has the DNA TGTGCCACCTCGGTATGGGGCGGCTACGAGCAGTACTTC.

The gene calls are TRBV7-9 and TRBJ2-5; D uncertain. V gave up 4 bases and J gave up 5 bases, with 11 bases separating them. CDR1 and CDR2 (germline): SEHNR, FQNEAQ (reference sequence). The CDR3 extends over 13 amino acids. The CDR3 sequence is CASSSTLAETQYF. The CDR3 region has the DNA TGTGCCAGCAGCTCCACCCTGGCGGAGACCCAGTACTTC.

This chain connects TRBV7-6 to TRBJ2-7; maybe TRBD1 (5 bases). Between the trimmed V and J ends, which lost 4 bases and 2 bases, there was a span of 12 bases. The CDR3 is made up of 14 amino acids. The V gene's germline CDR1 is SGHVS and CDR2 FNYEAQ. The CDR3 sequence is CASSSRQRPYEQYF. The CDR3 DNA reads as TGTGCCAGCAGCTCCCGACAGAGACCCTACGAGCAGTACTTC.

This clone was seen just once. The J gene is TRBJ2-5, the V gene TRBV6-1; TRBD1 is a possible D gene (6 bases). Germline lookup yields CDR1 MNHNS and CDR2 SASEGT. Trimming took 4 bases from V and 4 from J, leaving 13 bases between them. The CDR3 is 14 residues long. The CDR3 spells CASSVSDSGETQYF. In nucleotides, the CDR3 is TGTGCCAGCAGTGTATCGGACAGTGGAGAGACCCAGTACTTC.

The chain uses TRBV7-2 and TRBJ2-3, with D maybe TRBD2 (5 bases). This CDR3 comprises 14 residues. The V gene lost 5 bases and the J gene lost 2 bases, with 11 bases spanning the gap. Germline V lookup: CDR1 SGHTA, CDR2 FQGNSA. DNA of the CDR3: TGTGCCAGCAGCCTAGGACTGATCACAGATACGCAGTATTTT. Translated: CASSLGLITDTQYF.

V gene TRBV7-3 combines with J gene TRBJ2-1; no reliable D call. Germline V gene data show CDR1 as SGHTA and CDR2 as FQGTGA. This CDR3 is 13 amino acids long. The ends were cut back, 0 bases at V and 2 bases at J, with 2 bases in the middle. This chain's CDR3 is CASSLTPYNEQFF. CDR3 nucleotide sequence: TGTGCCAGCAGCTTAACACCCTACAATGAGCAGTTCTTC. Variable domain in full (rest from reference TRBV7-3 and TRBJ2-1): GAGVSQTPSNKVTEKGKYVELRCDPISGHTALYWYRQSLGQGPEFLIYFQGTGAADDSGLPNDRFFAVRPEGSVSTLKIQRTERGDSAVYLCASSLTPYNEQFFGPGTRLTVL.